Presented here are 32 T cell receptor beta chains from one specimen sequenced in a study of cytomegalovirus exposure and HLA in healthy donors. PCR was performed using 60 Vbeta and 13 Jbeta primers. Sequencing used immunoSEQ multiplex PCR; TCRdb keeps in-frame clones, though not all of them. Here the sample spans 100,000 or so clones, approximately 74% being singletons. Sample: PBMCs. The receptors originated from a woman between 35 and 50 years old in good health and CMV-seronegative.

The rearrangement joins TRBV10-3 to TRBJ2-1; 9 nucleotides align to TRBD1. The V and J ends lost 6 bases and 12 bases, in that order; junction bases with no gene match: 3. Germline values: CDR1 ENHRY, CDR2 SYGVKD. The CDR3 totals 11 residues. The CDR3 reads CAIRETGGQFF. The DNA for the CDR3 is TGTGCCATCAGGGAGACAGGGGGGCAGTTCTTC.

The genes are TRBV28 and TRBJ2-7, with 9 bases that match TRBD2. V was clipped by 5 bases and J by 2 bases; unmatched bases: 7. CDR3 length equals 15 residues. The V gene's germline CDR1 is MDHEN and CDR2 SYDVKM. CDR3 residues: CASSPPSGIPYEQYF. The CDR3 DNA is TGTGCCAGCAGTCCCCCTAGCGGGATACCCTACGAGCAGTACTTC.

The chain couples TRBV5-1 to TRBJ2-3; the match to TRBD2 covers 7 bases. This CDR3 region has 15 residues. The germline V gene encodes CDR1 SGHRS and CDR2 YFSETQ. The V and J ends lost 6 bases and 5 bases, in that order; junction bases with no gene match: 12. CDR3 nucleotides: TGCGCCAGCAAAAGAATCGGCGGGGGTGGAGATACGCAGTATTTT. As protein: CASKRIGGGGDTQYF.

The chain uses TRBV7-6 and TRBJ2-7; tentatively, D is TRBD2 (5 bases). The CDR3 runs 18 residues. Looked up from germline, CDR1 is SGHVS and CDR2 is FNYEAQ. Trimming removed 1 base at V and 7 bases at J, with 26 bases between. The CDR3 here is CASSLDLSGEKNPGEQYF. DNA of the CDR3: TGTGCCAGCAGCTTAGACCTCTCTGGGGAGAAAAACCCGGGGGAGCAGTACTTC.

The genes are TRBV5-6 and TRBJ2-7, with 10 nucleotides matching TRBD2. The junction had 7 bases not matched to a gene; V was cut back by 4 bases and J by 6 bases. The CDR3 has 14 residues. The germline V gene encodes CDR1 SGHDT and CDR2 YYEEEE. The CDR3 DNA is TGTGCCAGCAGCCTTTTAGCGGGGGGAGGCGAGCAGTACTTC. Its translation: CASSLLAGGGEQYF.

The J gene is TRBJ2-1, the V gene TRBV4-2; TRBD2 agrees at 9 bases. The CDR3 consists of 16 residues. With 2 bases clipped from V and 2 bases from J, the junction kept 4 bases outside the gene matches. The germline gives CDR1 LGHNA, CDR2 YNFKEQ. This chain's CDR3 is CASSQRGGETYNEQFF. For the CDR3, the DNA is TGTGCCAGCAGCCAACGCGGGGGGGAGACCTACAATGAGCAGTTCTTC.

The chain carries TRBV27 and TRBJ2-7; 7 bases are shared with TRBD1. With V trimmed by 6 bases and J by 3 bases, 8 bases remained unmatched. Looked up from germline, CDR1 is MNHEY and CDR2 is SMNVEV (reference sequence). The CDR3 spans 14 residues. The CDR3: CASSRRTGNYEQYF. The CDR3 DNA reads TGTGCCAGCAGCCGAAGGACAGGAAACTACGAGCAGTACTTC.

V usage is TRBV5-4 and J usage is TRBJ2-2, with D maybe TRBD1 (5 bases). The V and J ends lost 0 bases and 8 bases respectively, with 11 bases between them. CDR3 length equals 14 residues. Germline V gene lookup returns CDR1 SGHNT and CDR2 YYREEE (reference sequence). This CDR3 is CASSLEQVSGELFF. In DNA, the CDR3 is TGTGCCAGCAGCTTGGAACAGGTGTCGGGGGAGCTGTTTTTT.

This clone has more than one count but fewer than ten. The chain couples TRBV30 to TRBJ2-5; D remains ambiguous. Germline CDR1 GTSNPN, CDR2 SVGIG (reference sequence). V lost 0 bases and J lost 4, with 9 bases in between. The CDR3 has 13 amino acids. CDR3 bases: TGTGCCTGGAGTGTCAGAATCCGAGAGACCCAGTACTTC. As protein: CAWSVRIRETQYF.

V is TRBV5-5 and J is TRBJ2-7, with TRBD2 matching 9 bases. The ends lost 1 base at V and 1 base at J; junction bases unmatched: 15. The CDR3 spans 19 residues. Germline V gene lookup returns CDR1 SGHKS and CDR2 YYEKEE (reference sequence). The CDR3 DNA reads TGTGCCAGCAGCTTGATCGCTACCAATAGCGGGGGAGAGTCCTACGAGCAGTACTTC. It is translated as CASSLIATNSGGESYEQYF.

This clone was detected a few times. This sequence joins TRBV7-2 and TRBJ1-5; no firm D call. Deletions cut 5 bases from V and 5 bases from J, with 19 bases between. This CDR3 is built from 16 residues. CDR1 and CDR2 (germline): SGHTA, FQGNSA. In DNA form, the CDR3 reads TGTGCCAGCAGCGTATCCGGGCCCGGGGTGCATCAGCCCCAGCATTTT. Translation gives CASSVSGPGVHQPQHF. The variable domain in full, with the rest retrieved from reference TRBV7-2 and TRBJ1-5, is GAGVSQSPSNKVTEKGKDVELRCDPISGHTALYWYRQSLGQGLEFLIYFQGNSAPDKSGLPSDRFSAERTGGSVSTLTIQRTQQEDSAVYLCASSVSGPGVHQPQHFGDGTRLSIL.

This chain links TRBV10-2 with TRBJ2-7; D is undetermined. Germline V lookup: CDR1 WSHSY, CDR2 SAAADI. V shed 3 bases and J shed 2 bases, with 11 bases lying between them. The CDR3 has 14 amino acids. The CDR3 protein is CASSENYETYEQYF. The CDR3, as DNA: TGCGCCAGCAGTGAAAATTACGAGACCTACGAGCAGTACTTC.

The CDR3 is CASSQIRDYSNEQFF. The CDR3 nucleotides read TGTGCCAGCAGCCAAATACGGGACTACAGCAATGAGCAGTTCTTC. The genes are TRBV9 and TRBJ2-1; 7 bases match TRBD2. Germline CDR1 and CDR2: SGDLS and YYNGEE. V lost 4 bases to trimming and J lost 6 bases; unmatched junction nucleotides: 10. The CDR3 is 15 amino acids.

The chain recombines TRBV6-5 with TRBJ1-2, with 8 bases fitting TRBD1. With 2 bases clipped from V and 8 bases from J, the junction kept 10 bases outside the gene matches. Germline CDR1 and CDR2: MNHEY and SVGAGI. There are 15 residues in the CDR3. The CDR3 is CASSYDRQGARGYTF. CDR3 coding DNA: TGTGCCAGCAGTTACGACAGGCAGGGGGCGCGGGGCTACACCTTC.

This clone was detected only a few times. This chain connects TRBV28 to TRBJ2-3; 7 bases fit TRBD2. The CDR3 loop spans 16 amino acids. Trimming took 5 bases from V and 1 from J; bases not matched to a gene: 9. CDR1 and CDR2 from the germline V gene are MDHEN and SYDVKM. The chain's CDR3 is CASSLQRLAGTDTQYF. The CDR3 nucleotides read TGTGCCAGCAGTCTCCAGCGACTAGCCGGCACAGATACGCAGTATTTT.

The rearrangement links TRBV28 to TRBJ2-7, with 10 nucleotides matching TRBD2. Germline V CDR1 and CDR2: MDHEN, SYDVKM. The CDR3 length is 13 residues. Germline trimming cut 6 bases from V and 6 bases from J; bases unmatched to any gene: 5. CDR3 coding DNA: TGTGCCAGCAGCCTTCTAGCGGGAGCCGAGCAGTACTTC. This codes for CASSLLAGAEQYF.

V is TRBV18 and J is TRBJ2-3, with 7 bases aligning to TRBD2. The ends lost 4 bases at V and 4 bases at J; junction bases unmatched: 2. In germline, CDR1 is KGHSH, CDR2 LQKENI. This CDR3 region has 13 residues. The CDR3 is CASSLTSPDTQYF. The CDR3 DNA reads TGTGCCAGCTCACTGACTAGCCCAGATACGCAGTATTTT. The full variable domain, in which reference TRBV18 and TRBJ2-3 provide the parts outside the CDR3, is NAGVMQNPRHLVRRRGQEARLRCSPMKGHSHVYWYRQLPEEGLKFMVYLQKENIIDESGMPKERFSAEFPKEGPSILRIQQVVRGDSAAYFCASSLTSPDTQYFGPGTRLTVL.

This sequence joins TRBV11-3 and TRBJ2-1; 10 nucleotides align to TRBD1. J gave up 9 bases and V 1 base, and 9 bases lay outside the gene matches. Germline V gene lookup returns CDR1 SGHNT and CDR2 YENEEA. The CDR3 sequence is 16 residues long. The CDR3 nucleotides are TGTGCCAGCAGCTTAGGTCCCACGGGACAGGGGTGTGAGCAGTTCTTC. This codes for CASSLGPTGQGCEQFF.

The V call is TRBV28, the J call TRBJ1-5, with 10 bases that match TRBD1. There are 18 residues in the CDR3. The V gene's germline CDR1 is MDHEN and CDR2 SYDVKM. With 2 bases clipped from V and 0 bases from J, the junction kept 7 bases outside the gene matches. The CDR3 sequence is CASSLGTGARGSNQPQHF. CDR3 DNA: TGTGCCAGCAGTTTAGGGACAGGGGCGAGAGGTAGCAATCAGCCCCAGCATTTT. Together with reference TRBV28 and TRBJ1-5, the CDR3 gives the full variable domain: DVKVTQSSRYLVKRTGEKVFLECVQDMDHENMFWYRQDPGLGLRLIYFSYDVKMKEKGDIPEGYSVSREKKERFSLILESASTNQTSMYLCASSLGTGARGSNQPQHFGDGTRLSIL.

This clone occurred a few times. This chain uses TRBV6-5 with TRBJ1-5; 7 bases align to TRBD1. With V trimmed by 6 bases and J by 3 bases, 8 bases remained unmatched. The CDR3 extends over 15 amino acids. Germline lookup yields CDR1 MNHEY and CDR2 SVGAGI. The CDR3 nucleotides read TGTGCCAGCAGCCGCGACAGGGATTACAATCAGCCCCAGCATTTT. This translates into CASSRDRDYNQPQHF.

The chain employs TRBV6-1 and TRBJ1-1; D is unresolved. V was trimmed by 5 bases and J by 3 bases, leaving 4 bases between them. Germline assignment: CDR1 MNHNS and CDR2 SASEGT. The CDR3 extends over 11 amino acids. In DNA form, the CDR3 reads TGTGCCAGCAGTCGGGACACTGAAGCTTTCTTT. As protein: CASSRDTEAFF.

The CDR3 here is CASSLAVPNTGELFF. The CDR3 DNA sequence: TGCGCCAGCAGCTTAGCGGTCCCAAACACCGGGGAGCTGTTTTTT. The chain joins TRBV5-1 to TRBJ2-2; weak D call: TRBD2 (5 bases). The CDR3 loop spans 15 amino acids. The V and J ends lost 2 bases and 2 bases respectively, with 10 bases between them. The germline gives CDR1 SGHRS, CDR2 YFSETQ.

The J gene is TRBJ1-4, the V gene TRBV2, with D uncertain. V was cut by 2 bases and J by 4 bases, with 14 bases left in between. Per germline, CDR1 SNHLY and CDR2 FYNNEI. The CDR3 spans 16 residues. The CDR3 here is CASSESVQILNEKLFF. The CDR3 DNA reads TGTGCCAGCAGTGAAAGTGTACAGATTCTTAATGAAAAACTGTTTTTT.

The V call is TRBV9, the J call TRBJ1-1, with D maybe TRBD1 (6 bases). The germline V and J ends were trimmed by 2 bases and 1 base, with 9 bases remaining between them. This CDR3 comprises 14 residues. The germline CDR1 and CDR2 sequences are SGDLS and YYNGEE. CDR3 bases: TGTGCCAGCAGCGTTGGGGGCTGGAACACTGAAGCTTTCTTT. Protein: CASSVGGWNTEAFF.

The DNA for the CDR3 is TGTGCCAGCTCACCTAACAATCAGCCCCAGCATTTT. Amino acids: CASSPNNQPQHF. The gene calls are TRBV18 and TRBJ1-5; D remains unclear. Trimming removed 3 bases from V and 3 bases from J, with 3 bases in between. The CDR3 covers 12 residues. The V gene's germline CDR1 is KGHSH and CDR2 LQKENI.

The chain uses TRBV11-3 and TRBJ2-1; 9 bases are shared with TRBD2. The V gene end was trimmed by 5 bases and the J gene end by 6 bases; junction bases not matched to a gene: 11. CDR3 length: 16 residues. Germline CDR1 is SGHNT and CDR2 is YENEEA. CDR3 nucleotides: TGTGCCAGCAGCCAAACGGGCGGGGGGGCTGGCAATGAGCAGTTCTTC. It specifies CASSQTGGGAGNEQFF.

The rearrangement links TRBV7-9 to TRBJ2-7, with 9 positions matching TRBD2. Trimming took 5 bases from V and 6 from J; bases not matched to a gene: 17. The CDR3 extends over 17 amino acids. The germline V gene encodes CDR1 SEHNR and CDR2 FQNEAQ (reference sequence). The CDR3 loop reads CASSPPFGREGPFEQYF. The CDR3 nucleotides read TGTGCCAGCAGCCCACCCTTTGGGCGGGAGGGCCCCTTCGAGCAGTACTTC.

The gene calls are TRBV19 and TRBJ2-2; D gene uncertain. Trimming pared 5 bases from V and 1 base from J, leaving 8 bases between. The CDR3 has 14 residues. Germline lookup yields CDR1 LNHDA and CDR2 SQIVND (reference sequence). The CDR3, as DNA: TGTGCCAGTAGTTTTAATCGGAACACCGGGGAGCTGTTTTTT. Residues: CASSFNRNTGELFF.

V usage is TRBV14 and J usage is TRBJ2-2, with 7 bases identical to TRBD1. Losses at the gene ends were 4 bases for V and 0 bases for J; bases not matched to a gene: 2. The CDR3 is 15 amino acids. CDR1 and CDR2 (germline): SGHDN, FVKESK. The CDR3 nucleotides are TGTGCCAGCAGCCGCGGACAGGCGAACACCGGGGAGCTGTTTTTT. Amino acids: CASSRGQANTGELFF.

The table lists this clone with a count of one. The V and J genes are TRBV18 and TRBJ2-7; possible D gene TRBD2, 7 bases. V lost 3 bases, J lost 2 bases, and 11 bases lay in between. Germline CDR1 KGHSH, CDR2 LQKENI. This CDR3 region has 14 residues. The CDR3 region is CASSPGGTTYEQYF. CDR3 bases: TGTGCCAGCTCACCGGGAGGGACAACCTACGAGCAGTACTTC.

The chain joins TRBV2 to TRBJ2-2; maybe TRBD2 (7 bases). The CDR3 is made up of 17 amino acids. CDR1 and CDR2 (germline): SNHLY, FYNNEI. V lost 6 bases to trimming and J lost 0 bases, with 17 bases between them. CDR3 bases: TGTGCCAGCAGGGGGAGGGGGGGCAGGCCGAACACCGGGGAGCTGTTTTTT. Translated: CASRGRGGRPNTGELFF.

This clone was recorded once. At one end, the junction sequence differs from germline, possibly due to a read error. Here the CDR3 DNA reads TGTTCCAGCAGCTTAAACCCCAGGGGGCCGAACACTGAAGCTTTCTTT. Its translation is CSSSLNPRGPNTEAFF. V and J are TRBV7-9 and TRBJ1-1; 8 bases align to TRBD1. Per the germline V gene, CDR1 is SEHNR and CDR2 is FQNEAQ (reference sequence). The CDR3 has 16 amino acids.